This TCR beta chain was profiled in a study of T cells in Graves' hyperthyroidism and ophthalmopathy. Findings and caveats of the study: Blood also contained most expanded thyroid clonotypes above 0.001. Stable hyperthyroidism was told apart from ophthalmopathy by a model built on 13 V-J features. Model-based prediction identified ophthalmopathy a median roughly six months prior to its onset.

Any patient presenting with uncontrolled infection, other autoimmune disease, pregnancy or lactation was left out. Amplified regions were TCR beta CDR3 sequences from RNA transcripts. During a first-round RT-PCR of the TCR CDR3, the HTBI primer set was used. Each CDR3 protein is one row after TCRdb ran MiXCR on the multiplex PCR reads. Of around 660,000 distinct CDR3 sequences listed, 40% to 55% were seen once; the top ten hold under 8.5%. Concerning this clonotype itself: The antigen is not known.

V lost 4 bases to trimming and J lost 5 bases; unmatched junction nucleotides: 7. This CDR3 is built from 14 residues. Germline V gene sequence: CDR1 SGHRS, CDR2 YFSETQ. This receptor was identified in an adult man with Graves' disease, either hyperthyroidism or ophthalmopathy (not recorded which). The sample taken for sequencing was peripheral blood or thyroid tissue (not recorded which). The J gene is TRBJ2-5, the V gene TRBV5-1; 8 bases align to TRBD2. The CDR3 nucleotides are TGCGCCAGCAGCGTGGGCCGGGGGGGCGAGACCCAGTACTTC. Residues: CASSVGRGGETQYF.